This T cell receptor beta chain was captured in a study of T cell responses to AZD1222 COVID-19 vaccine. Method: immunoSEQ multiplex PCR; TCRdb's copy keeps in-frame clones and lacks some. Among under 200,000 clones, 75% to 90% were seen once, and the ten largest hold around 2.9%. Germline CDR1 and CDR2: MGHRA and YSYEKL. CDR3 length: 15 residues. Deletions cut 7 bases from V and 4 bases from J, with 18 bases between. The chain carries TRBV4-1 and TRBJ2-3; D is perhaps TRBD2 (7 bases). The TCR was taken from an adult in good health. Sample: peripheral blood, taken on day 0 of MenACWY control vaccination. The CDR3 nucleotides are TGCGCCAGCAAGAGGGGGGGCGGGAGCCCAGATACGCAGTATTTT. It specifies CASKRGGGSPDTQYF.